This T cell receptor (delta chain) stems from a study of γδ T cells in repeated Plasmodium falciparum infection. Study at large: Age- and gender-matched Australian children served as comparison for malaria-exposed Malian children. Malian gammadelta TCRs were studied during no-transmission periods and across acute malaria episodes. Study-wide findings and caveats: Many TCRgamma sequences overlapped between individuals in stable Vgamma9/Vdelta2+ repertoires.

The CDR3 contains 22 residues. Germline V gives CDR1 TSWWSYY, CDR2 QGS. This clone came up a few times. Its antigen remains unidentified. A read error is likely here: a far larger clone is one base away. Other DNA sequences within the sample encode an identical CDR3. Flow sorting of PBMC yielded separate Vgamma9/Vdelta2+ and Vdelta2-negative gammadelta T cell populations for bulk repertoire analysis. TCRdb reanalysed the multiplex PCR reads with CATT. The sample lists some 100,000 delta-chain clones, around 1.4% occurring once. V is TRDV1 and J is TRDJ1; 10 bases map to TRDD3. This TCR came from a pool of human donors (malaria-infected and uninfected, not separated). The sample comprised gamma-delta T cells from blood. DNA of the CDR3: TGTGCTCTTGGTGAACTTGGCCCTCTCAAAGTACTGGGGGATCCGAACACCGATAAACTCATCTTT. The encoded protein is CALGELGPLKVLGDPNTDKLIF.